This T cell receptor (beta chain) was documented in a study of blood T cell repertoires in COVID-19 (dated by TCRdb to about 2020). Looking at the study overall: Collaborator samples came from the United States, Italy and Spain and covered acute and convalescent phases of COVID-19. The prospective study material was composed of cDNA or gDNA derived from T cells, B-cell-depleted T cells, or PBMCs. Subjects who had been exposed to COVID-19, were actively infected with it, or had recovered from it provided the deeply sampled blood TCRbeta repertoires that made up the dataset. The repertoires were released in a freely available public database meant as a resource for research on the immune response to SARS-CoV-2. Samples were obtained from the ongoing ImmuneRACE study (first 160 participants) and from 1,000 to 1,500 subjects provided by 6 global collaborators. The sample metadata nearly always contained a de-identified subject ID, COVID-19 status, age in years and sex. Where available, HLA class I and class II types were obtained from metadata supplied by the sample provider rather than from assay-based typing. Beyond this particular receptor, the publication reports: The quantity of clinical and demographic metadata differed by source and by participant and was supplied without curation.

The immunoSEQ Assay, a bias-controlled multiplex PCR, was used to amplify TCRbeta CDR3 regions from genomic DNA. As for the original processing: Within the assay, amplification of reference gene primers was used to estimate how many nucleated cells each sample contained. To quantify the absolute abundance of each unique TCRbeta CDR3 rearrangement, sequence reads were collapsed and filtered. For each sample, productive Simpson clonality was calculated as the square root of Simpson's diversity index across productive rearrangements. The immuneACCESS repertoire file appears here via TCRdb, limited to in-frame rearrangements. These files lack a portion of the clones; in checked studies, under half of the deficit traces to unresolved V genes, and the cause of the others is not known. V and J calls and clone size are copied from that table; D and trimming were computed from the DNA. For this sample the table gives 100,000 or so clones, of which roughly 87% were detected only once. The top ten hold 5.2% of the sample.

Comments on this clone: Its antigen specificity is not known. The input lacks base qualities; no much larger clone sits a single base away.

One collaborating source in Seattle enrolled patients during active infection and followed them longitudinally through the course of disease. The collaborating institutions used their own protocols to collect whole blood in K2EDTA tubes. For TCRbeta analysis, collaborator samples were shipped as frozen whole blood, as isolated PBMCs, or as DNA extracted from either sample type. CDR1 and CDR2 are read off the germline V gene (reference sequence) as MNHEY and SMNVEV. The CDR3 contains 13 residues, cysteine and phenylalanine counted. The DNA shown is the 39-base CDR3, in frame from base 1. V is cut back by 5 bases and J by 6 bases, with 6 bases in the junction unmatched.

Rearrangement joined TRBV27 to TRBJ1-1; 7 nucleotides in the junction match TRBD1. Input material: peripheral blood. The sequence derives from a woman aged 50 to 60 with COVID-19, enrolled during active disease. The CDR3 corresponds to CASSPDRLSEAFF. The nucleotide sequence reads as follows: TGTGCCAGCAGTCCGGACAGGTTATCTGAAGCTTTCTTT.